This T cell receptor (beta chain) was retrieved from a study of cytomegalovirus exposure and HLA in healthy donors. PCR primers comprised 60 Vbeta and 13 Jbeta primers. Sequencing was performed with immunoSEQ multiplex PCR; in TCRdb, only in-frame clones are kept and a portion is missing. The sample shows 150,000 to 250,000 clones, 82% of them seen only once. This CDR3 has 18 residues. V shed 4 bases and J 1 base; nucleotides not matched to a gene: 9. Per the germline V gene, CDR1 is SGDLS and CDR2 is YYNGEE. Sequences were obtained from PBMCs. The clonotype comes from a woman aged 45-65 years in good health and CMV-seropositive. This rearrangement joins TRBV9 to TRBJ2-3; TRBD2 matches 13 bases. The CDR3 bases are TGTGCCAGCAGCTCCCAGGCCGGACTAGCGGGAGGCACAGATACGCAGTATTTT. Translating it yields CASSSQAGLAGGTDTQYF.